Detailed here is one T cell receptor beta chain. The data derive from a study of blood T cell repertoires in COVID-19. Study-level background: The recovered donors of Cohort 3 showed two negative PCRs, clearance, or symptom resolution.

Clones were read by immunoSEQ multiplex PCR, and TCRdb kept only the in-frame ones, dropping some. The table shows 350,000 to 400,000 clones, with around 87% occurring only once. Clinical history reported by participants formed the basis on which cohorts were assigned. What was sequenced was PBMCs or T cells enriched from blood (not recorded which). The sequence came from a man between 40 and 49 years old in a cohort exposed to, infected with or recovered from COVID-19 (not recorded which).

The CDR3 region has the DNA TGTGCCAGCAGTACGAGACTAGGGCGGGAGACCCAGTACTTC. Protein product: CASSTRLGRETQYF. The gene calls are TRBV6-5 and TRBJ2-5; TRBD2 is a possible D gene (6 bases). Germline-derived CDR1 and CDR2 are MNHEY and SVGAGI. V shed 5 bases and J shed 5 bases, with 15 bases lying between them. The CDR3 contains 14 residues.